The rows below give T cell receptor beta chains drawn from one sample of a study of cytomegalovirus exposure and HLA in healthy donors. Data came from immunoSEQ multiplex PCR; TCRdb stores just in-frame clones and leaves some out. The sample lists 130,000 or so clones, around 79% occurring once. The sample consisted of PBMCs. The receptors come from a woman aged 18-30 years in good health and CMV-seronegative. Both conserved end residues are part of each CDR3.

J	V	length	CDR3
TRBJ1-2	TRBV18	14	CASSPGQGDYGYTF
TRBJ2-7	TRBV6-5	14	CASSRTSGSREQYF
TRBJ1-2	TRBV6-6	13	CASTLWEGDSYTF
TRBJ2-1	TRBV21-1	17	CASSPRGSRETGNEQFF
TRBJ1-5	TRBV18	16	CASSLTTGALKGPQHF
TRBJ2-7	TRBV7-9	13	CASSYGDFGEQYF
TRBJ2-3	TRBV25-1	16	CASSLRDRGGADTQYF
TRBJ2-2	TRBV21-1	16	CASSDMGQLNTGELFF
TRBJ2-7	TRBV4-2	17	CASSRRLLAGGNYEQYF
TRBJ1-1	TRBV7-2	14	CASRIDGENTEAFF
TRBJ2-7	TRBV5-1	16	CASSGPGQETWDEQYF
TRBJ2-7	TRBV5-1	15	CASSTGHTPRDEQYF
TRBJ1-1	TRBV7-9	14	CASSERQENTEAFF
TRBJ2-5	TRBV5-1	14	CASSLRSRQETQYF
-	TRBV7-6	13	CASSFGDSYEQYF
TRBJ1-2	TRBV2	14	CASSESVSNYGYTF
TRBJ2-2	TRBV5-6	14	CASSLVARAGELFF
TRBJ1-2	TRBV11-2	14	CASSLDGGWGGYTF